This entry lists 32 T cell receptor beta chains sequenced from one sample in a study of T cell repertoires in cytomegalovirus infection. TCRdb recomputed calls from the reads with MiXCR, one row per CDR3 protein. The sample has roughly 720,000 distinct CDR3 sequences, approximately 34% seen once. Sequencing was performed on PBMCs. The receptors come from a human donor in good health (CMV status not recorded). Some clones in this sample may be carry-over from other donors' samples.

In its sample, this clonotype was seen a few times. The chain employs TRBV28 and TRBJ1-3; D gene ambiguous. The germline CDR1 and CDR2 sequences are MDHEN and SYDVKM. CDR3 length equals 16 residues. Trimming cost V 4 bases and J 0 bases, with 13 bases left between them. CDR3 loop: CASSSFHGNSGNTIYF. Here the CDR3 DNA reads TGTGCCAGCAGTTCCTTTCACGGGAACTCTGGAAACACCATATATTTT.

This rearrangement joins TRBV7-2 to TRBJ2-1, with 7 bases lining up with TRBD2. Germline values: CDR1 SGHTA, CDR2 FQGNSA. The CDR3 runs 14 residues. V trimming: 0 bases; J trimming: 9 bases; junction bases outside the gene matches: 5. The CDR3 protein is CASSLAGGRPEQFF. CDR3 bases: TGTGCCAGCAGCTTAGCGGGAGGGAGACCTGAGCAGTTCTTC.

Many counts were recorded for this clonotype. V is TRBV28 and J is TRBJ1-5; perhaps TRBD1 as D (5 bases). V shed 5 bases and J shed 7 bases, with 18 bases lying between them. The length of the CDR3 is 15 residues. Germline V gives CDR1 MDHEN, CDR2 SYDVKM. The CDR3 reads CASSPQRGIGQPQHF. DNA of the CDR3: TGTGCCAGCAGTCCCCAAAGGGGAATAGGGCAGCCCCAGCATTTT.

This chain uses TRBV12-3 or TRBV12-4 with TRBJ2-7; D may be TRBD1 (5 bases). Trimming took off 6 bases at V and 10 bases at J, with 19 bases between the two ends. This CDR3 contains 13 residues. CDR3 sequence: CASSPEGWGDQYF. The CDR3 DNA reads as TGTGCCAGCAGCCCCGAAGGGTGGGGCGATCAGTACTTC.

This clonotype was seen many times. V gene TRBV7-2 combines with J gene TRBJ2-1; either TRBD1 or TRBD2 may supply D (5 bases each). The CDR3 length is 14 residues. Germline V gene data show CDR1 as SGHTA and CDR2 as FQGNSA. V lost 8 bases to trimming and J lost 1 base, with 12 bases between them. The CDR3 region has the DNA TGTGCCAGCGCCTTGGGGGAGTCCTACAATGAGCAGTTCTTC. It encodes CASALGESYNEQFF.

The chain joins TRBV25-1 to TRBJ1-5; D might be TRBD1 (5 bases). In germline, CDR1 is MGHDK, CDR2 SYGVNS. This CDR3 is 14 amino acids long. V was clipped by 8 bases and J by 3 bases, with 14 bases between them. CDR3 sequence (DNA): TGTGCCAGCGGGGAAGTAGGGGTCAATCAGCCCCAGCATTTT. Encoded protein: CASGEVGVNQPQHF. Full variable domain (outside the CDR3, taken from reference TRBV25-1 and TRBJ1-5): EADIYQTPRYLVIGTGKKITLECSQTMGHDKMYWYQQDPGMELHLIHYSYGVNSTEKGDLSSESTVSRIRTEHFPLTLESARPSHTSQYLCASGEVGVNQPQHFGDGTRLSIL.

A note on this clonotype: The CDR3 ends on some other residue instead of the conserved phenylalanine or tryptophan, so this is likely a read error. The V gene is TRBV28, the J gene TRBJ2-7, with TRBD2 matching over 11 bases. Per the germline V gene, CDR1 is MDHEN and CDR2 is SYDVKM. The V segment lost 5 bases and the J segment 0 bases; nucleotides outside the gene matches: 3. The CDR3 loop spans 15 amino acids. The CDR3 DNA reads TGTGCCAGCAGTCGACTAGCGGGGAACTCCTACGAGCAGTACCTC. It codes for CASSRLAGNSYEQYL.

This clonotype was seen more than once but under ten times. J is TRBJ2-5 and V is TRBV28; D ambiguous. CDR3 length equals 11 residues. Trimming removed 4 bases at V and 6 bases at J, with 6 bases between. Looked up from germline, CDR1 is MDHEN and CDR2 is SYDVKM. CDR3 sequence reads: CASSSRQTQYF. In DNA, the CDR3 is TGTGCCAGCAGTTCCCGTCAGACCCAGTACTTC.

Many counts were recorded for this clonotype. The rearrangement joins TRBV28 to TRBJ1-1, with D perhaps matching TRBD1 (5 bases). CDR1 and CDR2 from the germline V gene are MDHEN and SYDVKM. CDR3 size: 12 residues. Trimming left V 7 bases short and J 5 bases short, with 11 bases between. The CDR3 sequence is CASKWGETEAFF. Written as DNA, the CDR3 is TGTGCCAGCAAGTGGGGGGAAACTGAAGCTTTCTTT.

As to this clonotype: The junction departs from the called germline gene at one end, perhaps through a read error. The DNA of the CDR3 is TGTGCAAGCAGCGCCGATCCGTTAACTGGGGGCAATGAGCAGTTCTTC. It is translated as CASSADPLTGGNEQFF. The V gene is TRBV5-4, the J gene TRBJ2-1, with D possibly being TRBD1 or TRBD2 (5 bases each). In germline, CDR1 is SGHNT, CDR2 YYREEE (reference sequence). This CDR3 has 16 amino acids.

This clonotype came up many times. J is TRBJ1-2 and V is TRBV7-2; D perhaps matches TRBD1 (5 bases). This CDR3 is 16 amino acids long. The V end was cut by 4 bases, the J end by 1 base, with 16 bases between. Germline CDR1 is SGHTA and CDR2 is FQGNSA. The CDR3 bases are TGTGCCAGCAGCTACGCCTCCGGGACGGGTAACTATGGCTACACCTTC. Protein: CASSYASGTGNYGYTF.

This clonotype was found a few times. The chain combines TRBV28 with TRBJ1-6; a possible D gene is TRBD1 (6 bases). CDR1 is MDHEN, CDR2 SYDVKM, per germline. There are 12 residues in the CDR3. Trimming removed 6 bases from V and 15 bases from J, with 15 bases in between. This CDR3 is CASSLSRGDLHF. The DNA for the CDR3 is TGTGCCAGCAGCCTGTCCAGGGGTGACCTCCACTTT.

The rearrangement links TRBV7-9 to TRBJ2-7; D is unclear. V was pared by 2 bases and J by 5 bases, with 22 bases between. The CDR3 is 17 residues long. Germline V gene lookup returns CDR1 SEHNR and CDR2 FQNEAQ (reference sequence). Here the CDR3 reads CASSLNPDWLGKDEQYF. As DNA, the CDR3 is TGTGCCAGCAGCTTAAATCCGGATTGGTTGGGTAAGGACGAGCAGTACTTC.

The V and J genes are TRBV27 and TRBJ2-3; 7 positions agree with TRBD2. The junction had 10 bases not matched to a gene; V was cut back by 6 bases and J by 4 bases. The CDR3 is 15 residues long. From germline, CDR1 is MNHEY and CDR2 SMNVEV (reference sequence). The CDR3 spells CASSLLAWGADTQYF. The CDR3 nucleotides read TGTGCCAGCAGCCTACTAGCGTGGGGGGCAGATACGCAGTATTTT.

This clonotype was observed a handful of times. CDR3 sequence reads: CSARAGGNTQYF. Written as DNA, the CDR3 is TGCAGTGCTAGGGCGGGGGGCAATACGCAGTATTTT. The rearrangement uses TRBV20-1 and TRBJ2-3, with 8 bases identical to TRBD2. The CDR3 sequence is 12 residues long. The J segment lost 7 bases and the V segment lost 3 bases, leaving 3 bases of the junction unmatched. Germline CDR1 is DFQATT and CDR2 is SNEGSKA (reference sequence).

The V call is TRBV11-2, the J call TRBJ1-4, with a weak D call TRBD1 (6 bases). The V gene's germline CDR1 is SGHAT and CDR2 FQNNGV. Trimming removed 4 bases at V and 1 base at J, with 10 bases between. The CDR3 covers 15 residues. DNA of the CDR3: TGTGCCAGCAGCTCCGAGGGGGGAACTAATGAAAAACTGTTTTTT. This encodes CASSSEGGTNEKLFF.

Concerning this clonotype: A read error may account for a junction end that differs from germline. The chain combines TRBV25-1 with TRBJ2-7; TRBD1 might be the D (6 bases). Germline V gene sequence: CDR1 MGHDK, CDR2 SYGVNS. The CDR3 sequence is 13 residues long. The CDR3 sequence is CASRSRDTYEPYF. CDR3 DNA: TGTGCCAGCAGATCTCGGGACACCTACGAGCCGTACTTC.

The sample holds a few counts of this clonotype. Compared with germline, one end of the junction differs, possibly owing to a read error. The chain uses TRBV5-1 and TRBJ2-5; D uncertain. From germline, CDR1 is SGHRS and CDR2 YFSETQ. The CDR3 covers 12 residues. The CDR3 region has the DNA TGTGCCAGCAGCTTACCCCAAGAGACCCAGTACTTC. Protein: CASSLPQETQYF.

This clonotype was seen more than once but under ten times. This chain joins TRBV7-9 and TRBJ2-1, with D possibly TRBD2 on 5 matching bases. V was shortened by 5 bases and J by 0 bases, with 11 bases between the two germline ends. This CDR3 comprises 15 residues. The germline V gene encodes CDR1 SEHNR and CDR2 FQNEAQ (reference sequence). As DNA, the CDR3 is TGTGCCAGCAGCCATAGCGCGAGCTCCTACAATGAGCAGTTCTTC. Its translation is CASSHSASSYNEQFF.

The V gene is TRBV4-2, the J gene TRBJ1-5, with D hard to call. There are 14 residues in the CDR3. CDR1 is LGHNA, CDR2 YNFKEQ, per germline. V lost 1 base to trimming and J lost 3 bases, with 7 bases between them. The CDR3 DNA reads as TGTGCCAGCAGCCAAGGGACCTCCAATCAGCCCCAGCATTTT. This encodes CASSQGTSNQPQHF.

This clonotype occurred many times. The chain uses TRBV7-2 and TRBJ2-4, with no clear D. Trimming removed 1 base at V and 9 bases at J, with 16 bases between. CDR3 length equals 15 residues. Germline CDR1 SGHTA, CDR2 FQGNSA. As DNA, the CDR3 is TGTGCCAGCAGCTTAGAGTCGGGCAGCCCAGGCATTCAGTACTTC. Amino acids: CASSLESGSPGIQYF.

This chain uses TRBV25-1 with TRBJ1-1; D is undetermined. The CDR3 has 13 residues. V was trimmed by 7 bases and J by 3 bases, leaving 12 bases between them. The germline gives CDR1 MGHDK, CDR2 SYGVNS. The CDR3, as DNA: TGTGCCAGCATTGGACGTTGGGACACTGAAGCTTTCTTT. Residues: CASIGRWDTEAFF. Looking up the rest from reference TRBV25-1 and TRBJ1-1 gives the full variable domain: EADIYQTPRYLVIGTGKKITLECSQTMGHDKMYWYQQDPGMELHLIHYSYGVNSTEKGDLSSESTVSRIRTEHFPLTLESARPSHTSQYLCASIGRWDTEAFFGQGTRLTVV.

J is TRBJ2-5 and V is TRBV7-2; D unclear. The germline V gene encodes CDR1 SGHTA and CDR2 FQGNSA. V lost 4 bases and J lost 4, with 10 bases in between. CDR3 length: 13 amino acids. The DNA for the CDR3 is TGTGCCAGCAGCTCGAGGCAGTTAGAGACCCAGTACTTC. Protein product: CASSSRQLETQYF.

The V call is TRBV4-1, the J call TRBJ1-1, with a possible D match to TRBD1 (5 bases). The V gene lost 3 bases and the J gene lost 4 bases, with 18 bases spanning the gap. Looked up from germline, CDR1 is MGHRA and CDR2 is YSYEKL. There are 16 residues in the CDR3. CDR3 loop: CASSQEGLVGGTEAFF. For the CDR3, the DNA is TGCGCCAGCAGCCAGGAGGGTCTAGTGGGGGGCACTGAAGCTTTCTTT.

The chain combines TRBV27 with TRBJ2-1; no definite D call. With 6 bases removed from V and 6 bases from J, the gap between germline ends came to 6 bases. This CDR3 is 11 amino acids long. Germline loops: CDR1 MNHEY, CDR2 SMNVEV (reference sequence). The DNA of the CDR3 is TGTGCCAGCAGGGACCGCAATGAGCAGTTCTTC. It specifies CASRDRNEQFF.

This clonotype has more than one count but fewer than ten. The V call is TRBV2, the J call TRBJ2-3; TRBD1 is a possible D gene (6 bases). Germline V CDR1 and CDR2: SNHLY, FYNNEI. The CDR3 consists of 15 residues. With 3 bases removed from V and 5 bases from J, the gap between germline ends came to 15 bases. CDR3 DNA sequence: TGTGCCAGCAGTGAGTGGCAGGGGCGGAAAGATACGCAGTATTTT. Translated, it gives CASSEWQGRKDTQYF.

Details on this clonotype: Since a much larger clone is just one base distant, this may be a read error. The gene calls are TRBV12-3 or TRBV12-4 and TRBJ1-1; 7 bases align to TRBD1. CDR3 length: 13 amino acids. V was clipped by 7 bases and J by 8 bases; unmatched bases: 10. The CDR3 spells CASISQGGAEAFF. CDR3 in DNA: TGTGCCAGCATTTCCCAGGGGGGAGCGGAAGCTTTCTTT.

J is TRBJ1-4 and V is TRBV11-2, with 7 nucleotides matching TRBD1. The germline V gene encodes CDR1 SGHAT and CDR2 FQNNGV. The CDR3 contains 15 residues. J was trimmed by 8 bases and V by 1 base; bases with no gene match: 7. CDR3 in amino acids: CASSLGPTGMEKLFF. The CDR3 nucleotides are TGTGCCAGCAGCTTAGGGCCGACAGGGATGGAAAAACTGTTTTTT.

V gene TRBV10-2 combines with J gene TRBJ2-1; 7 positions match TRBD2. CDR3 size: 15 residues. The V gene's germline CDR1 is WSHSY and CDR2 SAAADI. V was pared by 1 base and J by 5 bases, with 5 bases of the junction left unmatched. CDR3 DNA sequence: TGCGCCAGCAGTGAGTGGGGGGGGGGGGACAATGAGCAGTTCTTC. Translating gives CASSEWGGGDNEQFF.

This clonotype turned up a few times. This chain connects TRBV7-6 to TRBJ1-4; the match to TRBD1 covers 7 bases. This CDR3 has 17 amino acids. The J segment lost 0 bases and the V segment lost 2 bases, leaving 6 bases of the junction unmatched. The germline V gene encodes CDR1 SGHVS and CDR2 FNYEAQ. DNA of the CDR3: TGTGCCAGCAGCTTAAGACAGGGAAAAGCAACTAATGAAAAACTGTTTTTT. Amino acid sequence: CASSLRQGKATNEKLFF.

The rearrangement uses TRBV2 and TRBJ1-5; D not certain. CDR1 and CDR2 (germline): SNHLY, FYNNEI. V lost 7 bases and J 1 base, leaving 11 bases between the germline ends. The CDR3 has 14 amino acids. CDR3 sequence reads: CASKRAASNQPQHF. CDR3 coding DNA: TGTGCCAGCAAAAGGGCCGCAAGCAATCAGCCCCAGCATTTT. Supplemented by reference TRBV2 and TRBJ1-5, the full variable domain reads EPEVTQTPSHQVTQMGQEVILRCVPISNHLYFYWYRQILGQKVEFLVSFYNNEISEKSEIFDDQFSVERPDGSNFTLKIRSTKLEDSAMYFCASKRAASNQPQHFGDGTRLSIL.

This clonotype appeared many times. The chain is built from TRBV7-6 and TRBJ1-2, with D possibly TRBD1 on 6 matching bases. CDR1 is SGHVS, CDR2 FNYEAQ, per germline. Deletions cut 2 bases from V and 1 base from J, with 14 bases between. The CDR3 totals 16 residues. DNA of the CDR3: TGTGCCAGCAGCTTATCCCAACAGGGACATAACTATGGCTACACCTTC. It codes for CASSLSQQGHNYGYTF.